One T cell receptor beta chain is described in this entry. This entry comes from a study of blood T cell repertoires in COVID-19. This CDR3 is built from 11 residues. With 6 bases removed from V and 5 bases from J, the gap between germline ends came to 10 bases. Germline CDR1 is SQVTM and CDR2 is ANQGSEA. Original handling: Researchers report that nucleated cell counts were estimated from reference gene primer amplification. Sequencing was performed with immunoSEQ multiplex PCR; in TCRdb, only in-frame clones are kept and a portion is missing. The DNA gave D and trimming, while V, J and clone size come from that table. The table includes about 320,000 clones, roughly 90% detected once.

The sequencing sample was made of PBMCs or T cells enriched from blood (not recorded which). This TCR derives from a woman in her 30s who had been exposed to COVID-19. The chain carries TRBV29-1 and TRBJ1-2, with D perhaps TRBD1 (5 bases). This chain's CDR3 is CSVGGVYGYTF. The DNA of the CDR3 is TGCAGCGTGGGAGGGGTATATGGCTACACCTTC.